These 18 T cell receptor beta chains originate from one sample sequenced in a study of blood T cell repertoires in COVID-19 (dated by TCRdb to about 2020). The library was obtained by the immunoSEQ multiplex PCR assay. As stored in TCRdb, this immuneACCESS dataset retains in-frame rearrangements with V and J assigned. A fraction of the clones does not appear; measured against another copy, unresolved V genes explain less than half of the discrepancy, and the remainder lacks a known reason. This sample is represented by 190,000 or so clones; roughly 89% of them were singletons. Jointly, the top ten make up 9% to 12% of the sample. Sequencing input: PBMCs or T cells enriched from blood (not recorded which). Receptor source: a man aged 18 to 30 with acute COVID-19.

The chain joins TRBV4-1 to TRBJ1-2; D ambiguous. Per germline, CDR1 MGHRA and CDR2 YSYEKL. The CDR3 extends over 13 amino acids. The germline V and J ends were trimmed by 2 bases and 6 bases, with 10 bases remaining between them. CDR3 in DNA: TGCGCCAGCAGCCAATTGGCCGGGGATGGCTACACCTTC. Protein: CASSQLAGDGYTF.

V is TRBV6-5 and J is TRBJ1-1; TRBD1 matches at 9 bases. There are 13 residues in the CDR3. CDR1 and CDR2 (germline): MNHEY, SVGAGI. V trimming: 6 bases; J trimming: 3 bases; junction bases outside the gene matches: 2. The CDR3 region has the DNA TGTGCCAGCAGCGGGACAGGGCACACTGAAGCTTTCTTT. Its translation: CASSGTGHTEAFF.

The chain joins TRBV5-1 to TRBJ1-6; D may be TRBD1 (6 bases). The CDR3 consists of 15 residues. Germline V gene data show CDR1 as SGHRS and CDR2 as YFSETQ. Trimming stripped 0 bases from V and 7 bases from J, with 11 bases between. The CDR3 DNA follows: TGCGCCAGCAGCTTGGTGGTGGGACAAAATTCACCCCTCCACTTT. This sequence encodes CASSLVVGQNSPLHF.

This clone was counted a single time. The CDR3 nucleotides read TGTGCCAGCAGTCCCGGGACAGCACATCAGCCCCAGCATTTT. Encoded protein: CASSPGTAHQPQHF. The rearrangement uses TRBV28 and TRBJ1-5, with 7 bases fitting TRBD1. Germline V gene lookup returns CDR1 MDHEN and CDR2 SYDVKM. The V and J ends lost 5 bases and 5 bases, in that order; junction bases with no gene match: 6. This CDR3 is built from 14 residues.

This chain links TRBV24-1 with TRBJ2-2; 8 bases agree with TRBD1. This CDR3 region has 15 residues. The germline gives CDR1 KGHDR, CDR2 SFDVKD. V trimming: 3 bases; J trimming: 4 bases; junction bases outside the gene matches: 3. CDR3 bases: TGTGCCACCAGTGATAGACAGGGGAGCACCGGGGAGCTGTTTTTT. It is translated as CATSDRQGSTGELFF.

This clone appeared a few times. V is TRBV11-2 and J is TRBJ1-5; D might be TRBD1 (6 bases). Per germline, CDR1 SGHAT and CDR2 FQNNGV. This CDR3 comprises 16 residues. The ends were cut back, 5 bases at V and 0 bases at J, with 14 bases in the middle. CDR3 DNA sequence: TGTGCCAGCAGCAAGGACAGCTCGCATAGCAATCAGCCCCAGCATTTT. Translated: CASSKDSSHSNQPQHF.

The rearrangement links TRBV25-1 to TRBJ1-4; D is unclear. Germline CDR1 and CDR2: MGHDK and SYGVNS. Trimming took off 3 bases at V and 0 bases at J, with 5 bases between the two ends. The CDR3 loop spans 14 amino acids. The CDR3 protein is CASSDFATNEKLFF. CDR3 nucleotide sequence: TGTGCCAGCAGTGACTTTGCAACTAATGAAAAACTGTTTTTT.

With regard to this clone: This sample includes further DNA sequences coding for the same CDR3. The chain links TRBV12-3 or TRBV12-4 to TRBJ2-7; D not resolved. V lost 0 bases to trimming and J lost 6 bases, with 3 bases between them. CDR3 length: 11 amino acids. CDR3 nucleotide sequence: TGTGCCAGCAGTTTAGCGAGCGAGCAGTACTTC. Its protein product is CASSLASEQYF.

The J gene is TRBJ2-2, the V gene TRBV7-6, with D unresolved. CDR3 length equals 14 residues. Germline CDR1 is SGHVS and CDR2 is FNYEAQ. Trimming removed 1 base from V and 0 bases from J, with 3 bases in between. The CDR3 loop reads CASSLGANTGELFF. The CDR3 DNA sequence: TGTGCCAGCAGCTTAGGCGCGAACACCGGGGAGCTGTTTTTT.

V gene TRBV7-9 combines with J gene TRBJ1-2; 7 positions match TRBD1. V lost 3 bases to trimming and J lost 9 bases; unmatched junction nucleotides: 7. CDR1 is SEHNR, CDR2 FQNEAQ, per germline (reference sequence). The CDR3 consists of 13 residues. CDR3 sequence (DNA): TGTGCCAGCAGCTTCGACAGGGTGGATCGCTACACCTTC. Translated: CASSFDRVDRYTF. The full variable domain, rest sourced from reference TRBV7-9 and TRBJ1-2, is DTGVSQNPRHKITKRGQNVTFRCDPISEHNRLYWYRQTLGQGPEFLTYFQNEAQLEKSRLLSDRFSAERPKGSFSTLEIQRTEQGDSAMYLCASSFDRVDRYTFGSGTRLTVV.

CDR3 bases: TGCGCCAGCAGCCAAGCCTCTAGCGGGAGCTCCTACAATGAGCAGTTCTTC. This sequence encodes CASSQASSGSSYNEQFF. The rearrangement links TRBV4-1 to TRBJ2-1; 10 positions match TRBD2. Trimming at V came to 1 base and at J to 0 bases, leaving 3 bases not matched to a gene. From germline, CDR1 is MGHRA and CDR2 YSYEKL. The CDR3 contains 17 residues.

The V gene is TRBV7-8, the J gene TRBJ1-5; D is possibly TRBD1 (5 bases). Per germline, CDR1 SGHVS and CDR2 FQNEAQ. The CDR3 is 14 residues long. Trimming removed 1 base at V and 7 bases at J, with 11 bases between. The DNA for the CDR3 is TGTGCCAGCAGCTTAGAGGTCGCAGGGCAGCCCCAGCATTTT. Residues: CASSLEVAGQPQHF.

This chain joins TRBV13 and TRBJ1-1, with 9 bases lining up with TRBD1. This CDR3 spans 12 amino acids. The V and J ends lost 1 base and 10 bases, in that order; junction bases with no gene match: 1. Germline V gene sequence: CDR1 PRHDT, CDR2 FYEKMQ (reference sequence). For the CDR3, the DNA is TGTGCCAGCAGCTTAGACAGGGGGCGAGCTTTCTTT. Its translation is CASSLDRGRAFF.

The rearrangement links TRBV2 to TRBJ2-6; no clear D. The CDR3 has 15 amino acids. Germline V gene sequence: CDR1 SNHLY, CDR2 FYNNEI. Trimming removed 8 bases at V and 0 bases at J, with 11 bases between. The CDR3 region has the DNA TGTGCCAGCTACCTGCCCAGCTCTGGGGCCAACGTCCTGACTTTC. This gives the protein CASYLPSSGANVLTF.

This clone has only one observation. The V and J genes are TRBV7-8 and TRBJ2-6; TRBD1 is a possible D gene (6 bases). Trimming pared 5 bases from V and 8 bases from J, leaving 25 bases between. The CDR3 sequence is 18 residues long. Germline CDR1 reads SGHVS; CDR2 reads FQNEAQ. CDR3 loop: CASSIRQDGLNHTNVLTF. For the CDR3, the DNA is TGTGCCAGCAGCATTCGACAGGATGGGCTCAACCATACCAACGTCCTGACTTTC.

The genes are TRBV9 and TRBJ1-5; D possibly corresponds to TRBD1 (5 bases). V lost 4 bases to trimming and J lost 0 bases, with 11 bases between them. The CDR3 runs 15 residues. CDR1 and CDR2 (germline): SGDLS, YYNGEE. This CDR3 is CASSLTGDSNQPQHF. CDR3 nucleotide sequence: TGTGCCAGCAGCCTAACAGGAGATAGCAATCAGCCCCAGCATTTT.

CDR3 region: CASSPSGQGFFQYF. The CDR3 DNA reads TGTGCCAGCAGCCCCTCGGGACAGGGGTTTTTTCAGTACTTC. V is TRBV28 and J is TRBJ2-4; TRBD1 aligns across 10 bases. The trim removed 6 bases at V and 11 bases at J, leaving 10 bases unmatched. Germline V CDR1 and CDR2: MDHEN, SYDVKM. This CDR3 has 14 amino acids.

The chain carries TRBV27 and TRBJ1-5, with TRBD1 matching 10 bases. The germline V gene encodes CDR1 MNHEY and CDR2 SMNVEV (reference sequence). J gave up 4 bases and V 8 bases, and 5 bases lay outside the gene matches. The CDR3 covers 14 residues. The CDR3 DNA reads TGTGCCAGCTCCTGGACAGGGGGAAATCAGCCCCAGCATTTT. Its protein is CASSWTGGNQPQHF.